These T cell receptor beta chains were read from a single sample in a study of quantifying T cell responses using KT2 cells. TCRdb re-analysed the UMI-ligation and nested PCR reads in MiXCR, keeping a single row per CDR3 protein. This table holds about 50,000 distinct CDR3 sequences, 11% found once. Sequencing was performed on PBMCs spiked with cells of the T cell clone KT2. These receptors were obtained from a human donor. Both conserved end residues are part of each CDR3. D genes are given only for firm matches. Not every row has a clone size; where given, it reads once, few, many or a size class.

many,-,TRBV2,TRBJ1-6,TGTGCCAGCAGTGAAGCGTGGGGGGGTGGAAATTCACCCCTCCACTTT,CASSEAWGGGNSPLHF
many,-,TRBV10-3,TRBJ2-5,TGTGCCATCAGTGAGTCGACGGGGACATTACAAGAGACCCAGTACTTC,CAISESTGTLQETQYF
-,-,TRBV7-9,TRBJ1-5,TGTGCCAGCAGCTTATTCGGGGGTCAGCCCCAGCATTTT,CASSLFGGQPQHF
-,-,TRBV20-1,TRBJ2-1,TGCAGTGCTAGGAGGACAGTCGGCAGTTACCAGTTCTTC,CSARRTVGSYQFF
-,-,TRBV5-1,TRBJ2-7,TGCGCCAGCAGCCTCGAGGTCCGGGGATTCTACGAGCAGTACTTC,CASSLEVRGFYEQYF
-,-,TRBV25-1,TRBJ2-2,TGTGCCAGCAGTGAATCCAGGGACACCGGGGAGCTGTTTTTT,CASSESRDTGELFF
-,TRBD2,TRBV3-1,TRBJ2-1,TGTGCCAGCAGCCTAAGGGGGGTAGCGGGAGGGTTATTTGGTGAGCAGTTCTTC,CASSLRGVAGGLFGEQFF
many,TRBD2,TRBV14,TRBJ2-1,TGTGCCAGCAGCCAAGCCCCGCTAGCGGGGTACAATGAGCAGTTCTTC,CASSQAPLAGYNEQFF
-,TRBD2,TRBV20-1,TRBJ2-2,TGCAGTGCTAGAGCTAGCGGGGGGGCCGGGGAGCTGTTTTTT,CSARASGGAGELFF
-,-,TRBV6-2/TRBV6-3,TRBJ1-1,TGTGCCAGCAGTGTACAGGTTTATGCTGAAGCTTTCTTT,CASSVQVYAEAFF
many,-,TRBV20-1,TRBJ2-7,TGCAGTGCTTTAGGACTATCGGCCTACGAGCAGTACTTC,CSALGLSAYEQYF
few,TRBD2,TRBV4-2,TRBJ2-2,TGTGCCAGCAGCCAGCCGAAGCGGGGCCACACCGGGGAGCTGTTTTTT,CASSQPKRGHTGELFF
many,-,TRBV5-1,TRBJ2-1,TGCGCCAGCAGCTTGGGGGCAGGGTCCTACAATGAGCAGTTCTTC,CASSLGAGSYNEQFF
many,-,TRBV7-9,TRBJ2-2,TGTGCCAGCAGCCATTCATACTGGGAGCTGTTTTTT,CASSHSYWELFF
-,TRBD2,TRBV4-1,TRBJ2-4,TGCGCCAGCAGCCAAGAAATAACGTCGGGAGGCAAAAACATTCAGTACTTC,CASSQEITSGGKNIQYF
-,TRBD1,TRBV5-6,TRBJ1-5,TGTGCCAGCAGCTTGAGACAGGGGGCTCAGCCCCAGCATTTT,CASSLRQGAQPQHF
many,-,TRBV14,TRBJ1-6,TGTGCCAGCAGCCGTCATGGTAGTAATTCACCCCTCCACTTT,CASSRHGSNSPLHF
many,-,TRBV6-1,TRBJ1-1,TGTGCCAGCAGACAGGGAATCTCCATGAACACTGAAGCTTTCTTT,CASRQGISMNTEAFF
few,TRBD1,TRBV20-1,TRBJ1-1,TGCAGTGCTGACAGGGGGTTGAACACTGAAGCTTTCTTT,CSADRGLNTEAFF
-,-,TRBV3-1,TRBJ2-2,TGTGCCAGCAGCCAAGGCATTAGCTACACCGGGGAGCTGTTTTTT,CASSQGISYTGELFF
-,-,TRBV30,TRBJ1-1,TGTGCCTTCCTGGGCAGGGAAGCTTTCTTT,CAFLGREAFF
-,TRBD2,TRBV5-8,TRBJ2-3,TGTGCCAGCAGCCCGGGACTAGCGGTCTATACAGATACGCAGTATTTT,CASSPGLAVYTDTQYF
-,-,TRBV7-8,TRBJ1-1,TGTGCCAGCAGTTACCGGCCGATAGCCAGGAACACTGAAGCTTTCTTT,CASSYRPIARNTEAFF
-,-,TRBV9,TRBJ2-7,TGTGCCAGCAGCGGACCCGGGCCGAGCTCCTACGAGCAGTACTTC,CASSGPGPSSYEQYF
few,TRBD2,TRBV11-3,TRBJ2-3,TGTGCCAGCAGCTTAGATAAGACTAGCGGCTTCACAGATACGCAGTATTTT,CASSLDKTSGFTDTQYF
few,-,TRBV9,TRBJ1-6,TGTGCCAGCAGCGACCGGGGGGCCCTCAACGGAGGACCCCTCCACTTT,CASSDRGALNGGPLHF
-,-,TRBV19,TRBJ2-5,TGTGCCAGTAGTCTCGGTAGGGGCGAATCCTCCCGACCGTACCAAGAGACCCAGTACTTC,CASSLGRGESSRPYQETQYF